These 13 T cell receptor beta chains share one sample of origin, sequenced in a study of OX40 agonist ivuxolimab in advanced cancers. Method: immunoSEQ multiplex PCR; TCRdb's copy keeps in-frame clones and lacks some. The table records 80,000 to 100,000 clones, roughly 91% of them present only once. The material sequenced was CD4+ or CD8+ T cells sorted from blood, taken in a trial of the OX40 agonist ivuxolimab. The receptors here all came from an adult with an advanced solid tumor such as melanoma, head and neck, liver or kidney cancer.

The rearrangement joins TRBV19 to TRBJ2-3; D unresolved. This CDR3 is 14 amino acids long. The V gene's germline CDR1 is LNHDA and CDR2 SQIVND (reference sequence). V was shortened by 3 bases and J by 1 base, with 8 bases between the two germline ends. In DNA, the CDR3 is TGTGCCAGTAGTATGAGATTGGGCACAGATACGCAGTATTTT. This sequence encodes CASSMRLGTDTQYF.

This clone was seen just once. The V call is TRBV7-8, the J call TRBJ2-6, with 9 bases fitting TRBD1. The CDR3 covers 22 residues. The V gene end was trimmed by 2 bases and the J gene end by 0 bases; junction bases not matched to a gene: 17. Germline V gives CDR1 SGHVS, CDR2 FQNEAQ. This CDR3 is CASSLNSRTGAKNRSGANVLTF. CDR3 nucleotide sequence: TGTGCCAGCAGCTTAAATTCAAGGACAGGGGCCAAGAACCGCTCTGGGGCCAACGTCCTGACTTTC.

This clone was seen a few times. The genes are TRBV13 and TRBJ2-1; 7 bases map to TRBD2. CDR1 is PRHDT, CDR2 FYEKMQ, per germline (reference sequence). With 1 base clipped from V and 2 bases from J, the junction kept 8 bases outside the gene matches. The CDR3 runs 17 residues. CDR3 loop: CASSLATTSDPYNEQFF. CDR3 DNA: TGTGCCAGCAGCTTAGCGACAACTAGCGACCCCTACAATGAGCAGTTCTTC. The full variable domain, completed using reference TRBV13 and TRBJ2-1, is AAGVIQSPRHLIKEKRETATLKCYPIPRHDTVYWYQQGPGQDPQFLISFYEKMQSDKGSIPDRFSAQQFSDYHSELNMSSLELGDSALYFCASSLATTSDPYNEQFFGPGTRLTVL.

The V gene is TRBV7-9, the J gene TRBJ1-3, with 8 positions matching TRBD1. V gave up 2 bases and J gave up 4 bases; unmatched junction bases: 4. The CDR3 contains 15 residues. Germline CDR1 SEHNR, CDR2 FQNEAQ (reference sequence). The CDR3 nucleotides read TGTGCCAGCAGCTTAAGACAGGGGCAGGGAAACACCATATATTTT. It specifies CASSLRQGQGNTIYF.

The chain employs TRBV5-1 and TRBJ1-1, with TRBD1 as a possible D gene (6 bases). CDR1 and CDR2 from the germline V gene are SGHRS and YFSETQ. The V end lost 5 bases, the J end lost 6 bases, and 11 bases lay between the germline ends. The CDR3 has 12 residues. The DNA of the CDR3 is TGCGCCAGCAGGACAGGCACTGCTGAAGCTTTCTTT. This sequence encodes CASRTGTAEAFF.

The gene calls are TRBV18 and TRBJ2-5; TRBD1 matches 7 bases. The CDR3 is 13 amino acids. V shed 6 bases, J shed 5 bases, and the junction held 6 bases outside the gene matches. Per the germline V gene, CDR1 is KGHSH and CDR2 is LQKENI. DNA of the CDR3: TGTGCCAGCTCTCCCGGACAGGCGGAGACCCAGTACTTC. Translated: CASSPGQAETQYF.

The chain has TRBV7-9 and TRBJ2-7, with 10 bases lining up with TRBD1. This CDR3 has 17 residues. V lost 5 bases and J lost 1; bases outside the gene matches: 11. Looked up from germline, CDR1 is SEHNR and CDR2 is FQNEAQ (reference sequence). This CDR3 is CASSLWSGTGVSYEQYF. In DNA, the CDR3 is TGTGCCAGCAGCCTGTGGTCCGGGACAGGGGTATCCTACGAGCAGTACTTC.

This chain connects TRBV11-2 to TRBJ2-5; 13 bases agree with TRBD2. The CDR3 loop spans 19 amino acids. V gave up 0 bases and J gave up 3 bases; unmatched junction bases: 10. Germline CDR1 is SGHAT and CDR2 is FQNNGV. The CDR3 coding sequence is TGTGCCAGCAGCTTAGATACCCCCGGGACTAGCGGGATTAAAGAGACCCAGTACTTC. This translates into CASSLDTPGTSGIKETQYF.

This clone was seen a few times. The rearrangement uses TRBV19 and TRBJ2-7, with TRBD1 matching 9 bases. The CDR3 sequence is 14 residues long. CDR1 and CDR2 from the germline V gene are LNHDA and SQIVND (reference sequence). V was pared by 4 bases and J by 6 bases, with 7 bases of the junction left unmatched. This CDR3 reads CASSRPGTGFEQYF. The CDR3 nucleotides are TGTGCCAGTAGTAGACCCGGGACAGGGTTCGAGCAGTACTTC.

This clone is a singleton in its sample. This chain uses TRBV14 with TRBJ2-7; D ambiguous. CDR3 length: 13 residues. The V end lost 3 bases, the J end lost 0 bases, and 6 bases lay between the germline ends. Germline loops: CDR1 SGHDN, CDR2 FVKESK. This CDR3 reads CASSHPHSYEQYF. CDR3 sequence (DNA): TGTGCCAGCAGCCATCCTCACTCCTACGAGCAGTACTTC.

The J gene is TRBJ2-6, the V gene TRBV5-6, with unresolved D. Germline V CDR1 and CDR2: SGHDT, YYEEEE. The CDR3 consists of 13 residues. V lost 1 base to trimming and J lost 2 bases, with 1 base between them. The CDR3, as DNA: TGTGCCAGCAGCTTGACTGGGGCCAACGTCCTGACTTTC. It yields the protein CASSLTGANVLTF. The whole variable domain, filled in from reference TRBV5-6 and TRBJ2-6, reads DAGVTQSPTHLIKTRGQQVTLRCSPKSGHDTVSWYQQALGQGPQFIFQYYEEEERQRGNFPDRFSGHQFPNYSSELNVNALLLGDSALYLCASSLTGANVLTFGAGSRLTVL.

A single count supports this clone. CDR3 in DNA: TGTGCCAGCAGTGGCTACGGACAGGGAGAGGCCGGGGAGCTGTTTTTT. Its translation: CASSGYGQGEAGELFF. The chain links TRBV6-1 to TRBJ2-2; 8 positions match TRBD1. CDR1 MNHNS and CDR2 SASEGT come from the germline V gene. After removal of 4 bases from V and 6 bases from J, the junction contained 10 bases not matched to a gene. CDR3 length: 16 residues.

This chain links TRBV5-1 with TRBJ1-2; 8 positions agree with TRBD1. Per the germline V gene, CDR1 is SGHRS and CDR2 is YFSETQ. J gave up 3 bases and V 4 bases, and 5 bases lay outside the gene matches. The CDR3 extends over 14 amino acids. DNA for the CDR3: TGCGCCAGCAGCCCCGGACAGGGAGACTATGGCTACACCTTC. Translating it yields CASSPGQGDYGYTF.